In its sample, the clone carrying this T cell receptor (beta chain) was seen once. Antigen specificity is unknown. This entry is derived from a study of T cell responses to AZD1222 COVID-19 vaccine. For the study at large: Combined were second doses at about 4 or about 12 weeks.

Findings of the study overall: Distributed over spike, vaccine-associated CD4 TCRs predominated at 160-218 and 743-854. Baseline serostatus was positive in only a handful of AZD1222 recipients. Unmutated variant regions reportedly attract nearly half of all spike-specific TCRs.

Clones were sequenced by immunoSEQ multiplex PCR, and TCRdb holds only the in-frame ones, with some missing. The profile shows roughly 120,000 clones, 90% to 95% of them singletons. Trimming stripped 3 bases from V and 8 bases from J, with 14 bases between. This CDR3 is 14 amino acids long. Germline CDR1 reads LGHDT; CDR2 reads YNNKEL (reference sequence). Sequences were derived from peripheral blood, sampled on day 0 of AZD1222 vaccination. The V and J genes are TRBV3-1 (or the pseudogene TRBV3-2) and TRBJ1-5, with unresolved D. The TCR originated in an adult in good health. The CDR3, as DNA: TGTGCCAGCAGCCACAACATCGGGGAGGAGCCCCAGCATTTT. It is translated as CASSHNIGEEPQHF.